This TCR beta chain appears in the sequencing data of a study of blood T cell repertoires in COVID-19. About the research overall: The United States, Italy and Spain were the sources of the acute and convalescent COVID-19 samples. T cells, B-cell-depleted T cells, or PBMCs supplied cDNA or gDNA.

In the original processing: For nucleated cells, counts were estimated from reference gene primer amplification. The protocol was immunoSEQ multiplex PCR, while the TCRdb copy is restricted to in-frame clones and leaves out a portion. For V, J and clone size, that table is used; D and trimming come from the DNA. The table includes about 130,000 clones, about 77% detected once. CDR1 is SGDLS, CDR2 YYNGEE, per germline. Trimming took 1 base from V and 2 from J, leaving 9 bases between them. This CDR3 contains 15 residues. A few counts support this clone. Source material: peripheral blood. The chain carries TRBV9 and TRBJ1-4, with a possible D match to TRBD1 (6 bases). This clonotype was sampled from a man older than 75 with acute or convalescent COVID-19. The CDR3 sequence is CASSVSQGTNEKLFF. In DNA form, the CDR3 reads TGTGCCAGCAGCGTAAGTCAGGGGACTAATGAAAAACTGTTTTTT.